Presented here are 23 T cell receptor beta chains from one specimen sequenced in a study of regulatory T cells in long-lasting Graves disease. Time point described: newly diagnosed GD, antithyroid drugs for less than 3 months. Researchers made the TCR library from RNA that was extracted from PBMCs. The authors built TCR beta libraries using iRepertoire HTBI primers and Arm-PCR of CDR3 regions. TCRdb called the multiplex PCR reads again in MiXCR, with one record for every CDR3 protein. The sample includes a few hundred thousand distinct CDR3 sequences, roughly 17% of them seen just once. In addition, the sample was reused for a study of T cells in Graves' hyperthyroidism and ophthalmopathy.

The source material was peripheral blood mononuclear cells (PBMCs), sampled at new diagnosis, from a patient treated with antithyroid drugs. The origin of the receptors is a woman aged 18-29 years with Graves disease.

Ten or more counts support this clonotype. The CDR3 here is CASSTQGTSNQPQHF. DNA for the CDR3: TGTGCCAGCAGCACACAGGGAACTAGCAATCAGCCCCAGCATTTT. The rearrangement joins TRBV28 to TRBJ1-5; TRBD1 is a possible D gene (6 bases). V dropped 6 bases and J dropped 0 bases, with 12 bases sitting between them. The CDR3 sequence is 15 residues long. Germline V lookup: CDR1 MDHEN, CDR2 SYDVKM.

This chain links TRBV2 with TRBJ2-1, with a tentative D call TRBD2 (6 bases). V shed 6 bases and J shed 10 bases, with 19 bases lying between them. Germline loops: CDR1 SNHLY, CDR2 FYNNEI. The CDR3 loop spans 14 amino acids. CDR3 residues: CASRPGLSVYEQFF. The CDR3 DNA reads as TGTGCCAGCAGGCCGGGACTGTCAGTCTACGAGCAGTTCTTC. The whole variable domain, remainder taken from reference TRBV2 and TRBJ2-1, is EPEVTQTPSHQVTQMGQEVILRCVPISNHLYFYWYRQILGQKVEFLVSFYNNEISEKSEIFDDQFSVERPDGSNFTLKIRSTKLEDSAMYFCASRPGLSVYEQFFGPGTRLTVL.

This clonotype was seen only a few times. CDR3 loop: CASSLEGPGQGGFGTGELFF. DNA for the CDR3: TGTGCCAGCAGCTTAGAAGGTCCCGGCCAGGGAGGTTTTGGGACCGGGGAGCTGTTTTTT. The V gene is TRBV11-3, the J gene TRBJ2-2; weak D call: TRBD2 (6 bases). Trimming removed 0 bases at V and 5 bases at J, with 25 bases between. Germline V lookup: CDR1 SGHNT, CDR2 YENEEA. The CDR3 covers 20 residues.

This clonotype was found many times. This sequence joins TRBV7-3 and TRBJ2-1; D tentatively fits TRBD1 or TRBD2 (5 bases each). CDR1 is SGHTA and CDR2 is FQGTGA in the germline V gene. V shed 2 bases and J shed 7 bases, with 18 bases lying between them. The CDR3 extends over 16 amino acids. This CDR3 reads CASSLEGSYLMNEQFF. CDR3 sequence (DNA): TGTGCCAGCAGCTTAGAGGGGTCGTACTTAATGAATGAGCAGTTCTTC.

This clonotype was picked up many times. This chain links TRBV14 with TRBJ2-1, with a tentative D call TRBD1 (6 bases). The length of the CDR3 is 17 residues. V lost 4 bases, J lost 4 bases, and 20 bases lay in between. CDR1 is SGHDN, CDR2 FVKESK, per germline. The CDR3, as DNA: TGTGCCAGCAGCCTCTTGGACAGACTAAGCACATACAATGAGCAGTTCTTC. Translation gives CASSLLDRLSTYNEQFF.

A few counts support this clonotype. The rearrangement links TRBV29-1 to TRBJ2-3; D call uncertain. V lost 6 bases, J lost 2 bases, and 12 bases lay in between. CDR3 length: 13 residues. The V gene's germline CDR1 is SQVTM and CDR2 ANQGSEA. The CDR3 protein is CSVEMYFTDTQYF. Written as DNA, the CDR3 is TGCAGCGTCGAAATGTATTTCACAGATACGCAGTATTTT.

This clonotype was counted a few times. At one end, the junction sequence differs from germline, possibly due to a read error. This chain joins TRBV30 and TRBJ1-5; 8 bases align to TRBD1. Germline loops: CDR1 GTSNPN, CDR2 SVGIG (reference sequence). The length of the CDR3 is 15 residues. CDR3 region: CAWSVLTGGNQPRHF. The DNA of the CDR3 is TGTGCCTGGAGTGTACTTACAGGGGGGAATCAGCCCCGGCATTTT.

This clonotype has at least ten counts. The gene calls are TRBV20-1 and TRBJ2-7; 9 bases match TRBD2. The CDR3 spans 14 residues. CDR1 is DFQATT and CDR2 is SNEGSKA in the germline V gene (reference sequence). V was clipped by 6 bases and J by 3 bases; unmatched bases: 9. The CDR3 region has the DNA TGCAGTGCGCTCAGCGGGAGGACCCTCTACGAGCAGTACTTC. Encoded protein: CSALSGRTLYEQYF.

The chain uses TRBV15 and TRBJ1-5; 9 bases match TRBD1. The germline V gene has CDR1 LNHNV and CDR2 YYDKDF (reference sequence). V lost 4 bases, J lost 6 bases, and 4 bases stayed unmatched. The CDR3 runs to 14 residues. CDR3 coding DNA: TGTGCCACCAGCACAAGGACAGGGGCTCAGCCCCAGCATTTT. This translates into CATSTRTGAQPQHF.

The CDR3 reads CASSQLRRVLAGEPPPNNEQFF. CDR3 DNA sequence: TGTGCCAGCAGCCAATTAAGGCGAGTATTAGCGGGAGAGCCCCCCCCGAACAATGAGCAGTTCTTC. The rearrangement joins TRBV3-2 to TRBJ2-1; the D call TRBD2 from the table was never checked on the DNA. TRBV3-2 is marked as a pseudogene. The CDR3 is 22 residues long.

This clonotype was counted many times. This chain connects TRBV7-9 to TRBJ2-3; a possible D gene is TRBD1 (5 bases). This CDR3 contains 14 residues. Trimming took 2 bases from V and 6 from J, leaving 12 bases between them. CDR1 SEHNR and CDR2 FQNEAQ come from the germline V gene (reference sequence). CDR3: CASSLLAGHDTQYF. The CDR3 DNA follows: TGTGCCAGCAGCTTACTTGCAGGGCACGATACGCAGTATTTT.

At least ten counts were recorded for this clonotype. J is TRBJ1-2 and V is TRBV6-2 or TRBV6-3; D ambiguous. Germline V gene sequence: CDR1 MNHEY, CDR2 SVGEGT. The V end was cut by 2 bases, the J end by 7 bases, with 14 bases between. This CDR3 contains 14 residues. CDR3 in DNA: TGTGCCAGCAGTTACGCGGGCACGGCTGGTGGCTACACCTTC. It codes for CASSYAGTAGGYTF.

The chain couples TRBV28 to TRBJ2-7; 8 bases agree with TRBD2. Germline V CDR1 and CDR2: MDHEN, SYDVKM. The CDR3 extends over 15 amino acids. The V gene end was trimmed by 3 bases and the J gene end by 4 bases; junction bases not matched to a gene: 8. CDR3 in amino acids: CASSLETSGAYEQYF. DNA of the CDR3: TGTGCCAGCAGTTTGGAAACTAGCGGAGCTTACGAGCAGTACTTC.

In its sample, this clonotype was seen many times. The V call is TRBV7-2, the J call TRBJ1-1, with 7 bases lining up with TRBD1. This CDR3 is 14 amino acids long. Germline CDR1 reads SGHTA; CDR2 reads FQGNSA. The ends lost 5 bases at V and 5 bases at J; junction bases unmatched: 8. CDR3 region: CASSVTGKGTEAFF. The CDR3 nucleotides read TGTGCCAGCAGCGTGACAGGGAAGGGAACTGAAGCTTTCTTT.

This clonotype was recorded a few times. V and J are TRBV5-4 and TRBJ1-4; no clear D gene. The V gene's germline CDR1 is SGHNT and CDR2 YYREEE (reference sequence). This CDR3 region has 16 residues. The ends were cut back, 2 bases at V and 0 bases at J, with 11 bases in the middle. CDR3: CASSLDISATNEKLFF. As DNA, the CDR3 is TGTGCCAGCAGCTTAGACATATCTGCAACTAATGAAAAACTGTTTTTT. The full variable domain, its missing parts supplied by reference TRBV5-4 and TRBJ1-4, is ETGVTQSPTHLIKTRGQQVTLRCSSQSGHNTVSWYQQALGQGPQFIFQYYREEENGRGNFPPRFSGLQFPNYSSELNVNALELDDSALYLCASSLDISATNEKLFFGSGTQLSVL.

In DNA, the CDR3 is TGCAGTGCACCAGACCGTGGGTCGGGAGAGACCCAGTACTTC. It specifies CSAPDRGSGETQYF. The chain joins TRBV20-1 to TRBJ2-5; D gene ambiguous. Trimming stripped 6 bases from V and 4 bases from J, with 18 bases between. The CDR3 runs 14 residues. Germline lookup yields CDR1 DFQATT and CDR2 SNEGSKA (reference sequence).

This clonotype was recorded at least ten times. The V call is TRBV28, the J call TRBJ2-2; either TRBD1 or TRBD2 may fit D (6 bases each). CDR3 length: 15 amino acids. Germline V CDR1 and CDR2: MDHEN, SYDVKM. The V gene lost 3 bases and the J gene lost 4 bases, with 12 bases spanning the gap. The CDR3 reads CASSLGGLTTGELFF. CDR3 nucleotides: TGTGCCAGCAGTTTGGGGGGCCTGACCACCGGGGAGCTGTTTTTT.

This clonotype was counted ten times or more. This chain's CDR3 is CASSLALRQYYTGELFF. In DNA form, the CDR3 reads TGTGCCAGCAGTTTAGCGCTCCGCCAATACTACACCGGGGAGCTGTTTTTT. The chain couples TRBV27 to TRBJ2-2; D call uncertain. CDR1 and CDR2 from the germline V gene are MNHEY and SMNVEV (reference sequence). The V gene lost 2 bases and the J gene lost 3 bases, with 16 bases spanning the gap. The CDR3 sequence is 17 residues long.

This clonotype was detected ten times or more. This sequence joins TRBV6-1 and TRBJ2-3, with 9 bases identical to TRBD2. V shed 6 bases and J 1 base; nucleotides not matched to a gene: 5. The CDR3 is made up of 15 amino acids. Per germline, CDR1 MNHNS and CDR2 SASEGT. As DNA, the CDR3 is TGTGCCAGCAGAATTAGCGGGAGTCGCACAGATACGCAGTATTTT. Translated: CASRISGSRTDTQYF.

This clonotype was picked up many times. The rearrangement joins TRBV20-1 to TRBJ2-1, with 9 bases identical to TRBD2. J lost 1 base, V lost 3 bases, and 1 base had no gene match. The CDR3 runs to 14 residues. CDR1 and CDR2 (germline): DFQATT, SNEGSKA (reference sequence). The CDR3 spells CSASGLASYNEQFF. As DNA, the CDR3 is TGCAGTGCTAGCGGACTAGCGTCCTACAATGAGCAGTTCTTC.

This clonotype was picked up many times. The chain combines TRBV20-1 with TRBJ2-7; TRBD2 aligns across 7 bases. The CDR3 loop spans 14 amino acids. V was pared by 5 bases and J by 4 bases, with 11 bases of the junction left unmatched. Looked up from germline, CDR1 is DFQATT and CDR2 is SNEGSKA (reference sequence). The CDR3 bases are TGCAGTGCTCCTCGGGGCGGGAGTGGTTACGAGCAGTACTTC. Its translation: CSAPRGGSGYEQYF.

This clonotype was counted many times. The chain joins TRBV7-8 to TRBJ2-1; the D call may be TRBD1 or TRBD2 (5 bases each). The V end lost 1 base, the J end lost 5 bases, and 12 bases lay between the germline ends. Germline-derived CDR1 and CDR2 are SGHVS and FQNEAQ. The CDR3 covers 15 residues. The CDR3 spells CASSLVGTPDNEQFF. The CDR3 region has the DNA TGTGCCAGCAGCTTAGTTGGGACGCCCGACAATGAGCAGTTCTTC.

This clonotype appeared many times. This CDR3 reads CASGDSAYGYTF. The DNA of the CDR3 is TGTGCCAGCGGGGACAGTGCCTATGGCTACACCTTC. V usage is TRBV25-1 and J usage is TRBJ1-2; 7 nucleotides agree with TRBD1. Germline CDR1 reads MGHDK; CDR2 reads SYGVNS. J gave up 4 bases and V 8 bases, and 4 bases lay outside the gene matches. The CDR3 sequence is 12 residues long.